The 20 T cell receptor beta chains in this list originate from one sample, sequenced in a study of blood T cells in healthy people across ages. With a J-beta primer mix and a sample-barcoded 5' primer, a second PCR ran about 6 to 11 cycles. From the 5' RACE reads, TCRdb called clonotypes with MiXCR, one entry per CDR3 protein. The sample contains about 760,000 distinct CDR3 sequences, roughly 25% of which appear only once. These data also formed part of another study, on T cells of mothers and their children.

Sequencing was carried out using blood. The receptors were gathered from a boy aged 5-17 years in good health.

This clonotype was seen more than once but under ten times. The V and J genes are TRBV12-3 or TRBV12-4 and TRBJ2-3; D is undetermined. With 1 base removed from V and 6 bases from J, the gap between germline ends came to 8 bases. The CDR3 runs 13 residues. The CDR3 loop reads CASSLVLLDTQYF. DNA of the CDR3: TGTGCCAGCAGTTTAGTTTTATTGGATACGCAGTATTTT.

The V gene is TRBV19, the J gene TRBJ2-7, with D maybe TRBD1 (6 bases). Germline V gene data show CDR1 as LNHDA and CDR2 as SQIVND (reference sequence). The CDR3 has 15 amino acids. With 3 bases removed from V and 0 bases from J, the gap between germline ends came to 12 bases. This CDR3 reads CASSMTQGSSYEQYF. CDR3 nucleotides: TGTGCCAGTAGTATGACGCAGGGGAGCTCCTACGAGCAGTACTTC. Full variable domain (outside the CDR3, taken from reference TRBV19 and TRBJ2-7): DGGITQSPKYLFRKEGQNVTLSCEQNLNHDAMYWYRQDPGQGLRLIYYSQIVNDFQKGDIAEGYSVSREKKESFPLTVTSAQKNPTAFYLCASSMTQGSSYEQYFGPGTRLTVT.

CDR3: CASSQERQGYGGYTF. In DNA form, the CDR3 reads TGCGCCAGCAGCCAAGAGAGACAGGGATACGGTGGCTACACCTTC. V and J are TRBV4-3 and TRBJ1-2, with 7 bases aligning to TRBD1. CDR1 and CDR2 (germline): LGHNA, YSLEER. The CDR3 length is 15 residues. Losses at the gene ends were 0 bases for V and 7 bases for J; bases not matched to a gene: 8.

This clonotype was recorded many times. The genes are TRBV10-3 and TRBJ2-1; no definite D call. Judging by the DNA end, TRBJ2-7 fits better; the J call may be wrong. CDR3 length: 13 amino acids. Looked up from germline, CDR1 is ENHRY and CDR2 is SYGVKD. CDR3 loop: CAISDPGHYEQYF. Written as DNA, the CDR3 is TGTGCCATCAGTGATCCGGGCCACTACGAGCAGTACTTC.

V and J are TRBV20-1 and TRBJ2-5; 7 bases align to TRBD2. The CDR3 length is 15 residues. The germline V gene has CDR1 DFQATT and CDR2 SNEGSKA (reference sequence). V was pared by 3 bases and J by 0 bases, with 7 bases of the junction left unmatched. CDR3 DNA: TGCAGTGCTAGGGGCGGTAGCGGGCACCAAGAGACCCAGTACTTC. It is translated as CSARGGSGHQETQYF.

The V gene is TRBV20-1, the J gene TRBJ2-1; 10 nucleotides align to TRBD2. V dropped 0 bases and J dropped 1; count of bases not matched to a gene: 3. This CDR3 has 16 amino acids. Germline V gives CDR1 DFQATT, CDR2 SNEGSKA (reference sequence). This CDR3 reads CSARELAGMSYNEQFF. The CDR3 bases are TGCAGTGCTAGAGAACTAGCGGGGATGTCCTACAATGAGCAGTTCTTC.

As DNA, the CDR3 is TGCGCCAGCAGTGAGTACGGGACTAGCGGCTCCTACGAGCAGTACTTC. Its translation is CASSEYGTSGSYEQYF. This chain uses TRBV10-2 with TRBJ2-7, with 11 bases fitting TRBD2. Germline-derived CDR1 and CDR2 are WSHSY and SAAADI. The CDR3 is 16 amino acids. The trim removed 1 base at V and 0 bases at J, leaving 2 bases unmatched.

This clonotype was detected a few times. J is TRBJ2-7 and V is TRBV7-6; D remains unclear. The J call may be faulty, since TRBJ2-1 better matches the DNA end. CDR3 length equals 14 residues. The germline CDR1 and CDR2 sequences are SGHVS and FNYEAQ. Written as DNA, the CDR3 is TGTGCCAGCAGCCAGGTGGCACAGTACAATGAGCAGTTCTTC. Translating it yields CASSQVAQYNEQFF.

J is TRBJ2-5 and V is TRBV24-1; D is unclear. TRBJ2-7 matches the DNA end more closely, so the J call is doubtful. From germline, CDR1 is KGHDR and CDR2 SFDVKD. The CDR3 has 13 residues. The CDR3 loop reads CATSAAQTYEQYF. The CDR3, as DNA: TGTGCCACCAGTGCAGCGCAAACTTACGAGCAGTACTTC.

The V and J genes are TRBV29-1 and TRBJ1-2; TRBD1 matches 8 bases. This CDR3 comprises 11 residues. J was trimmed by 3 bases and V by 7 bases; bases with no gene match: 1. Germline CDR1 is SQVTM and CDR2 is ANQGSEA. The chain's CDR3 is CSAQGDYGYTF. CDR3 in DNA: TGCAGCGCACAGGGGGACTATGGCTACACCTTC.

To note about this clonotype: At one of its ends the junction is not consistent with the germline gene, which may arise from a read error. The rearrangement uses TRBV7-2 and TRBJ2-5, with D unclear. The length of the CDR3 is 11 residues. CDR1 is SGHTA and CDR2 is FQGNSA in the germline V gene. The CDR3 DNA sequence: TGTGCCTGCAGCTTGAAAGAGACCCAGTACTTC. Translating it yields CACSLKETQYF.

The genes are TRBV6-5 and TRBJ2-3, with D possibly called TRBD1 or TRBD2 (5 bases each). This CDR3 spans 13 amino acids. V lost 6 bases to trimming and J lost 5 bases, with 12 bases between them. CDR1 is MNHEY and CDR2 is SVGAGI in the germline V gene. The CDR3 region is CASSWGPGDTQYF. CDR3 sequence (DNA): TGTGCCAGCAGCTGGGGACCCGGAGATACGCAGTATTTT.

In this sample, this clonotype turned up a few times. The CDR3: CASSKGLAPQETQYF. CDR3 nucleotides: TGTGCCAGCAGCAAAGGGCTAGCGCCCCAAGAGACCCAGTACTTC. The chain has TRBV7-3 and TRBJ2-5, with D perhaps TRBD2 (6 bases). The CDR3 has 15 residues. CDR1 is SGHTA and CDR2 is FQGTGA in the germline V gene. With 5 bases removed from V and 1 base from J, the gap between germline ends came to 14 bases.

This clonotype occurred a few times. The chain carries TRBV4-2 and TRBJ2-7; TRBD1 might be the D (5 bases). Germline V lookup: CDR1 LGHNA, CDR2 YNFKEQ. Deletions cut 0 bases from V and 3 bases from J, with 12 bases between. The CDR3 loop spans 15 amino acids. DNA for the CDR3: TGTGCCAGCAGCCAAGATAGGGGTGCCAGCTACGAGCAGTACTTC. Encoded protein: CASSQDRGASYEQYF.

CDR3 residues: CASSKGGSGEQYF. In DNA form, the CDR3 reads TGTGCCAGCAGCAAAGGGGGGTCCGGCGAGCAGTACTTC. This rearrangement joins TRBV21-1 to TRBJ2-7; no DNA check was done on the table's D call, TRBD1. TRBV21-1 corresponds to a pseudogene. CDR3 size: 13 residues.

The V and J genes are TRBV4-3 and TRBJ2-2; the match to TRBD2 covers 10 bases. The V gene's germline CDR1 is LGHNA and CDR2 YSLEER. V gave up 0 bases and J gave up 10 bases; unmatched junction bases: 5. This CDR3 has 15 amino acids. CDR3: CASSQDWGTSEELFF. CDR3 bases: TGCGCCAGCAGCCAAGATTGGGGGACTAGCGAGGAGCTGTTTTTT.

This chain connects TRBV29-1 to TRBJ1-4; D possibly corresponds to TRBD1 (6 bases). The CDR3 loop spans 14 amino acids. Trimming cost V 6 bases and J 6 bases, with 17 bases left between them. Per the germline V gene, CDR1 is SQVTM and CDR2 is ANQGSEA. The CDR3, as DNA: TGCAGCGTCTACCAGGGGAGGGAAGATGAAAAACTGTTTTTT. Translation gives CSVYQGREDEKLFF.

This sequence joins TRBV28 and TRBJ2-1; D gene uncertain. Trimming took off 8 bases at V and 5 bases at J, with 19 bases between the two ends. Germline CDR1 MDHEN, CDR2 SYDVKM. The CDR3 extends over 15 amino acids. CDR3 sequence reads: CASSGVPSADNEQFF. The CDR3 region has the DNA TGTGCCAGCTCCGGCGTCCCATCGGCCGACAATGAGCAGTTCTTC.

CDR3 sequence: CSARVAGGLSYNEQFF. DNA of the CDR3: TGCAGTGCTAGAGTAGCGGGAGGGCTTTCCTACAATGAGCAGTTCTTC. The gene calls are TRBV20-1 and TRBJ2-1; the match to TRBD2 covers 11 bases. The CDR3 loop spans 16 amino acids. Germline lookup yields CDR1 DFQATT and CDR2 SNEGSKA (reference sequence). V gave up 1 base and J gave up 1 base; unmatched junction bases: 3.

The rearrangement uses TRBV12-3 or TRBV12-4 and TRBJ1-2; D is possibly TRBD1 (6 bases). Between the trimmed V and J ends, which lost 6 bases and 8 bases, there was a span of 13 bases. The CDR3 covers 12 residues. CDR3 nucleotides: TGTGCCAGCAGGGCGGACAGTACGGGCTACACCTTC. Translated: CASRADSTGYTF.